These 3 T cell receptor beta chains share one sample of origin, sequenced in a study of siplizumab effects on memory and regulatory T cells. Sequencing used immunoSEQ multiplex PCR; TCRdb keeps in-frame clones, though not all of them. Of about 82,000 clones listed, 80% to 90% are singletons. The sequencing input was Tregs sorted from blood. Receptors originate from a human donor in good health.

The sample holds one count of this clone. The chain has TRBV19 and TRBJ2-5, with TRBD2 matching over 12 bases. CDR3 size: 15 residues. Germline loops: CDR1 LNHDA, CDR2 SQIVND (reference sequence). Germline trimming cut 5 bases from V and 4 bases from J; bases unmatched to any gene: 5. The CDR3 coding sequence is TGTGCCAGTAGTGGACTAGCGGGGATGGGAGAGACCCAGTACTTC. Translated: CASSGLAGMGETQYF.

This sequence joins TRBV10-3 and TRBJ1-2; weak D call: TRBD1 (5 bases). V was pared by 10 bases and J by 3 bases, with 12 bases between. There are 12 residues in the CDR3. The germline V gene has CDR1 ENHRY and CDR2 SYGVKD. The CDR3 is CATTGTYYGYTF. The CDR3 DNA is TGTGCCACCACGGGGACGTACTATGGCTACACCTTC.

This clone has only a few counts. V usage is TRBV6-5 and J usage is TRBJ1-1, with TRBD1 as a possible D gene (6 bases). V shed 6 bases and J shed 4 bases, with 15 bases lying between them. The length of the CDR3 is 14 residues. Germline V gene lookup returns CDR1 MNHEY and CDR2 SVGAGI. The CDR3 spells CASRSGAGPTEAFF. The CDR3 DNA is TGTGCCAGCAGGTCAGGGGCAGGACCCACTGAAGCTTTCTTT.